The 30 T cell receptor beta chains reported below all come from one sample, sequenced in a study of T cells in Graves' hyperthyroidism and ophthalmopathy. The TCR beta CDR3 regions underwent amplification using RNA transcripts as the source. First-round RT-PCR with HTBI primers amplified the TCR CDR3 region. TCRdb passed the multiplex PCR reads through MiXCR, listing each CDR3 protein once. This table holds approximately 700,000 distinct CDR3 sequences, roughly 15% found once. Sequenced material: blood. All receptors come from a man aged 18 to 35 with Graves' hyperthyroidism.

This clonotype was seen only a few times. V usage is TRBV18 and J usage is TRBJ2-1; D is undetermined. Trimming removed 2 bases at V and 7 bases at J, with 9 bases between. CDR3 length: 13 residues. Germline CDR1 KGHSH, CDR2 LQKENI. The CDR3 bases are TGTGCCAGCTCACCAGCACTTAGGAATGAGCAGTTCTTC. Residues: CASSPALRNEQFF.

This clonotype was seen repeatedly, ten times or more. The V gene is TRBV7-2, the J gene TRBJ2-1; 11 bases align to TRBD2. Germline CDR1 and CDR2: SGHTA and FQGNSA. The CDR3 sequence is 15 residues long. The V gene end was trimmed by 6 bases and the J gene end by 6 bases; junction bases not matched to a gene: 7. CDR3 region: CASSKGLADFNEQFF. CDR3 nucleotides: TGTGCCAGCAGTAAGGGACTAGCGGACTTCAATGAGCAGTTCTTC.

This clonotype was counted a few times. V gene TRBV7-2 combines with J gene TRBJ1-6, with a tentative D call TRBD1 (6 bases). CDR3 length: 16 residues. Germline V gives CDR1 SGHTA, CDR2 FQGNSA. The V end was cut by 1 base, the J end by 8 bases, with 15 bases between. The CDR3 is CASSLESGTPYSPLHF. CDR3 nucleotide sequence: TGTGCCAGCAGCTTAGAGTCGGGGACACCGTATTCACCCCTCCACTTT.

The chain couples TRBV3-1 to TRBJ2-5, with a possible D match to TRBD1 (8 bases). CDR3 length equals 13 residues. V was cut by 4 bases and J by 13 bases, with 19 bases left in between. Germline V CDR1 and CDR2: LGHDT, YNNKEL (reference sequence). CDR3 DNA sequence: TGTGCCAGCAGCCCATCGGGGGGTGGACAGGGGTACTTC. Amino acid sequence: CASSPSGGGQGYF.

This clonotype was seen at least ten times. The V call is TRBV10-3, the J call TRBJ1-2; D is ambiguous. The V and J ends lost 2 bases and 5 bases respectively, with 15 bases between them. This CDR3 comprises 15 residues. Germline CDR1 is ENHRY and CDR2 is SYGVKD. CDR3 sequence: CAISEQDRAHYGYTF. The CDR3 nucleotides read TGTGCCATCAGTGAGCAGGACCGGGCGCATTATGGCTACACCTTC.

The chain combines TRBV27 with TRBJ1-2, with 8 bases fitting TRBD1. Unmatched junction bases numbered 10, after V lost 6 bases and J lost 4 bases. Germline assignment: CDR1 MNHEY and CDR2 SMNVEV (reference sequence). The length of the CDR3 is 15 residues. CDR3 DNA sequence: TGTGCCAGCAGACCTCCCGCACAGGGGGGCTATGGCTACACCTTC. Residues: CASRPPAQGGYGYTF.

V is TRBV4-2 and J is TRBJ2-7; the D gene is possibly TRBD2 (6 bases). The germline V gene encodes CDR1 LGHNA and CDR2 YNFKEQ. Trimming cost V 4 bases and J 5 bases, with 15 bases left between them. This CDR3 contains 14 residues. Here the CDR3 DNA reads TGTGCCAGCAGCCCGATTTCTAGCGTCCACGAGCAGTACTTC. Protein product: CASSPISSVHEQYF.

This clonotype was counted many times. V gene TRBV20-1 combines with J gene TRBJ2-1, with a weak D call TRBD2 (7 bases). Per the germline V gene, CDR1 is DFQATT and CDR2 is SNEGSKA (reference sequence). Deletions cut 5 bases from V and 9 bases from J, with 20 bases between. The CDR3 is 14 residues long. The CDR3 nucleotides are TGCAGTGCTTGGGACTATGTGGACAGCGGTGAGCAGTTCTTC. It translates to CSAWDYVDSGEQFF.

The chain uses TRBV27 and TRBJ2-7, with D possibly TRBD2 on 6 matching bases. CDR3 length: 16 amino acids. CDR1 is MNHEY and CDR2 is SMNVEV in the germline V gene (reference sequence). V lost 2 bases and J 0 bases, leaving 14 bases between the germline ends. The CDR3 DNA reads as TGTGCCAGCAGTTTAGGACCGGGAGCCAGCTCCTACGAGCAGTACTTC. Amino acids: CASSLGPGASSYEQYF.

CDR3 in amino acids: CASSLWQGRDEQFF. The CDR3 nucleotides read TGTGCCAGCAGTTTATGGCAGGGTAGGGACGAGCAGTTCTTC. The chain employs TRBV12-3 or TRBV12-4 and TRBJ2-1, with D perhaps assigned TRBD1 or TRBD2 (5 bases each). V lost 2 bases, J lost 10 bases, and 15 bases lay in between. CDR3 length: 14 residues.

The rearrangement joins TRBV3-2 to TRBJ2-7; the table assigns TRBD2, which was not confirmed against the DNA. TRBV3-2 represents a pseudogene. The CDR3 length is 16 residues. CDR3 region: CASSHGISGRDYEQYF. CDR3 coding DNA: TGTGCCAGCAGCCATGGAATCAGCGGGAGGGACTACGAGCAGTACTTC.

This clonotype was found many times. The V and J genes are TRBV7-2 and TRBJ2-3; possible D gene TRBD2, 5 bases. CDR1 SGHTA and CDR2 FQGNSA come from the germline V gene. Trimming took 1 base from V and 4 from J, leaving 9 bases between them. The CDR3 runs to 14 residues. CDR3 amino acids: CASSLVSAADTQYF. In DNA, the CDR3 is TGTGCCAGCAGCTTAGTTAGCGCGGCAGATACGCAGTATTTT.

This clonotype was recorded a few times. J is TRBJ1-2 and V is TRBV29-1; no reliable D call. The CDR3 loop spans 13 amino acids. V was trimmed by 6 bases and J by 10 bases, leaving 21 bases between them. Per germline, CDR1 SQVTM and CDR2 ANQGSEA. CDR3 bases: TGCAGCGTAATGACATGGCCGGATATCGACTACACCTTC. Amino acids: CSVMTWPDIDYTF.

This clonotype was detected a few times. The CDR3 region has the DNA TGCAGTGCCTGGACAGGGGGAAGTGGCAATCAGCCCCAGCATTTT. Its protein product is CSAWTGGSGNQPQHF. This chain connects TRBV20-1 to TRBJ1-5; 10 positions agree with TRBD1. Germline trimming cut 6 bases from V and 2 bases from J; bases unmatched to any gene: 7. Germline V gene lookup returns CDR1 DFQATT and CDR2 SNEGSKA (reference sequence). CDR3 length equals 15 residues.

V usage is TRBV28 and J usage is TRBJ1-1; D not certain. V gave up 0 bases and J gave up 6 bases, with 14 bases separating them. The CDR3 contains 15 residues. Germline lookup yields CDR1 MDHEN and CDR2 SYDVKM. The CDR3 region has the DNA TGTGCCAGCAGTTTATGGGGAGGGCGCGGCTCTGAAGCTTTCTTT. Residues: CASSLWGGRGSEAFF.

This clonotype has a handful of counts. V usage is TRBV3-1 and J usage is TRBJ1-6; D perhaps matches TRBD1 (6 bases). This CDR3 comprises 13 residues. Germline V gene lookup returns CDR1 LGHDT and CDR2 YNNKEL (reference sequence). The V end lost 4 bases, the J end lost 10 bases, and 11 bases lay between the germline ends. CDR3 sequence reads: CASSPDRRSPLHF. CDR3 bases: TGTGCCAGCAGCCCGGACAGACGCTCACCCCTCCACTTT. Variable domain in full (rest from reference TRBV3-1 and TRBJ1-6): DTAVSQTPKYLVTQMGNDKSIKCEQNLGHDTMYWYKQDSKKFLKIMFSYNNKELIINETVPNRFSPKSPDKAHLNLHINSLELGDSAVYFCASSPDRRSPLHFGNGTRLTVT.

The table lists this clonotype with many counts. The V gene is TRBV6-2 or TRBV6-3, the J gene TRBJ2-1; no firm D call. This CDR3 region has 15 residues. Germline CDR1 and CDR2: MNHEY and SVGEGT. The germline V and J ends were trimmed by 5 bases and 1 base, with 12 bases remaining between them. CDR3 in DNA: TGTGCCAGCAGTCCTCGTGCGGTGTCCTACAATGAGCAGTTCTTC. It encodes CASSPRAVSYNEQFF.

The gene calls are TRBV20-1 and TRBJ2-7, with no clear D. Trimming removed 4 bases from V and 3 bases from J, with 13 bases in between. This CDR3 region has 13 residues. The germline V gene has CDR1 DFQATT and CDR2 SNEGSKA (reference sequence). The CDR3 region has the DNA TGCAGTGCTATAGGATATGGAGACTACGAGCAGTACTTC. Its translation: CSAIGYGDYEQYF.

This clonotype was detected only a few times. The chain has TRBV20-1 and TRBJ1-1, with D perhaps matching TRBD1 (6 bases). V shed 2 bases and J shed 4 bases, with 8 bases lying between them. From germline, CDR1 is DFQATT and CDR2 SNEGSKA (reference sequence). The CDR3 has 12 amino acids. The CDR3 spells CSARTGATEAFF. CDR3 sequence (DNA): TGCAGTGCTAGAACGGGGGCCACTGAAGCTTTCTTT.

The table lists this clonotype with a few counts. The chain has TRBV12-3 or TRBV12-4 and TRBJ2-2; TRBD1 matches 9 bases. This CDR3 is built from 16 residues. The junction had 4 bases not matched to a gene; V was cut back by 4 bases and J by 1 base. The CDR3 sequence: CASSSPGQGNTGELFF. The CDR3 DNA reads TGTGCCAGCAGTTCTCCGGGACAGGGGAACACCGGGGAGCTGTTTTTT.

In regard to this clonotype: Germline is not matched at one junction end, which may reflect a read error. This chain connects TRBV4-2 to TRBJ2-3, with D perhaps assigned TRBD1 or TRBD2 (5 bases each). The CDR3 is 14 residues long. Germline V gene data show CDR1 as LGHNA and CDR2 as YNFKEQ. The CDR3 DNA is TGTGCCAGCAGCCAACGGGAAGAGACAGATACGCAGTGTTTT. This codes for CASSQREETDTQCF.

The chain is built from TRBV4-1 and TRBJ2-5; D is undetermined. The CDR3 has 17 residues. Looked up from germline, CDR1 is MGHRA and CDR2 is YSYEKL. V lost 3 bases and J 2 bases, leaving 19 bases between the germline ends. As DNA, the CDR3 is TGCGCCAGCAGCCACTGGTTCCGACTGTCTAGGCAAGAGACCCAGTACTTC. It is translated as CASSHWFRLSRQETQYF.

This clonotype has more than one count but fewer than ten. The J gene is TRBJ1-5, the V gene TRBV6-1, with TRBD1 matching over 9 bases. The CDR3 has 14 amino acids. Germline V CDR1 and CDR2: MNHNS, SASEGT. Unmatched junction bases numbered 3, after V lost 6 bases and J lost 3 bases. The CDR3 reads CASRDRGVNQPQHF. In DNA, the CDR3 is TGTGCCAGCAGGGACAGGGGAGTCAATCAGCCCCAGCATTTT.

This clonotype was counted many times. The rearrangement links TRBV27 to TRBJ2-3, with TRBD2 identical over 10 bases. The CDR3 has 16 residues. The ends lost 11 bases at V and 2 bases at J; junction bases unmatched: 13. From germline, CDR1 is MNHEY and CDR2 SMNVEV (reference sequence). CDR3 sequence reads: CASRPGLAELTDTQYF. Here the CDR3 DNA reads TGTGCCTCCCGCCCAGGACTAGCGGAGCTCACAGATACGCAGTATTTT.

Comments on this clonotype: This clone may be a read error of a much larger clone one base away. The gene calls are TRBV19 and TRBJ1-1; 7 bases match TRBD1. This CDR3 has 12 residues. Germline assignment: CDR1 LNHDA and CDR2 SQIVND (reference sequence). V gave up 5 bases and J gave up 6 bases; unmatched junction bases: 3. CDR3: CASSRQGSEAFF. The CDR3, as DNA: TGTGCCAGTAGTCGACAGGGCTCTGAAGCTTTCTTT.

This clonotype was counted only a few times. The genes are TRBV29-1 and TRBJ2-3; maybe TRBD2 (6 bases). V was trimmed by 4 bases and J by 0 bases, leaving 8 bases between them. CDR3 size: 13 residues. Germline V gives CDR1 SQVTM, CDR2 ANQGSEA. CDR3 nucleotides: TGCAGCGTTGTAGGGACTAGCACAGATACGCAGTATTTT. Translating gives CSVVGTSTDTQYF.

Only a few counts were recorded for this clonotype. The chain recombines TRBV2 with TRBJ1-1; D is unresolved. V lost 7 bases and J 3 bases, leaving 21 bases between the germline ends. CDR1 is SNHLY and CDR2 is FYNNEI in the germline V gene. The CDR3 consists of 16 residues. CDR3 loop: CASMTGRVRQDTEAFF. Here the CDR3 DNA reads TGTGCCAGCATGACGGGTCGAGTCAGGCAGGACACTGAAGCTTTCTTT.

This chain joins TRBV13 and TRBJ1-1; D is unclear. Germline lookup yields CDR1 PRHDT and CDR2 FYEKMQ (reference sequence). Trimming stripped 3 bases from V and 5 bases from J, with 16 bases between. This CDR3 has 15 amino acids. The CDR3 sequence is CASSLASQVGTEAFF. The CDR3 DNA reads TGTGCCAGCAGCTTGGCGAGTCAGGTGGGGACTGAAGCTTTCTTT.

This clonotype has only a few counts. CDR3 in DNA: TGTGCCAGTAGTATGGTAAAAACAGGGGGCCATCATCAGCCCCAGCATTTT. This translates into CASSMVKTGGHHQPQHF. The chain has TRBV19 and TRBJ1-5; 9 bases line up with TRBD1. After removal of 3 bases from V and 5 bases from J, the junction contained 11 bases not matched to a gene. CDR1 LNHDA and CDR2 SQIVND come from the germline V gene (reference sequence). The CDR3 loop spans 17 amino acids.

This clonotype has just a few counts. This chain connects TRBV29-1 to TRBJ1-2; no clear D gene. The CDR3 has 11 residues. Trimming cost V 8 bases and J 4 bases, with 11 bases left between them. Germline V gene data show CDR1 as SQVTM and CDR2 as ANQGSEA. The CDR3 DNA follows: TGCAGCATCTGGACGGTCTATGGCTACACCTTC. Encoded protein: CSIWTVYGYTF. The full variable domain, its missing parts supplied by reference TRBV29-1 and TRBJ1-2, is SAVISQKPSRDICQRGTSLTIQCQVDSQVTMMFWYRQQPGQSLTLIATANQGSEATYESGFVIDKFPISRPNLTFSTLTVSNMSPEDSSIYLCSIWTVYGYTFGSGTRLTVV.